The T cell receptor (beta chain) under discussion was sequenced for a study of early T cells in non-severe SARS-CoV-2 infection. Across the whole study: Unsorted whole-blood RNA was sequenced in bulk, leaving chains unpaired.

This clonotype was seen more than once but under ten times. As yet, its antigen is unknown. Regarding the study as a whole: The matching step, a VDJdb search, favored anti-spike CD8 responses and missed private and CD4 specificities.

Each cDNA molecule carried a unique molecular identifier. Using its own MiXCR run on the 5' RACE reads, TCRdb lists one record per CDR3 protein. This table has 60,000 to 75,000 distinct CDR3 sequences, around 11% appearing once. The sequencing sample was made of whole blood. This TCR was recovered from an adult who was a healthcare worker with PCR-confirmed SARS-CoV-2 infection or an uninfected control (not recorded which).

This CDR3 reads CASSDSEVDTQYF. DNA for the CDR3: TGTGCCAGCAGTGACTCGGAGGTGGATACGCAGTATTTT. The chain combines TRBV6-4 with TRBJ2-3; possible D gene TRBD2, 5 bases. Trimming took 0 bases from V and 6 from J, leaving 7 bases between them. The germline CDR1 and CDR2 sequences are MRHNA and SNTAGT. The CDR3 consists of 13 residues.